The next 30 T cell receptor beta chains were all read from a single sample in a study of blood T cell repertoires in COVID-19. Using immunoSEQ multiplex PCR, the repertoire was profiled, and TCRdb retains in-frame clones only, with some absent. The sample records about 44,000 clones, around 90% being singletons. The sequenced sample was peripheral blood. These receptors all come from a woman between 40 and 55 years old with acute or convalescent COVID-19.

The chain has TRBV2 and TRBJ2-1; D call uncertain. The CDR3 is 12 amino acids. Germline V lookup: CDR1 SNHLY, CDR2 FYNNEI. V gave up 6 bases and J gave up 4 bases, with 7 bases separating them. The CDR3 coding sequence is TGTGCCAGCAGCCTGGAGTACAATGAGCAGTTCTTC. Its protein is CASSLEYNEQFF.

This clone was seen a single time. The chain carries TRBV4-3 and TRBJ2-3; D gene unclear. The CDR3 covers 17 residues. Per the germline V gene, CDR1 is LGHNA and CDR2 is YSLEER. The V end lost 0 bases, the J end lost 2 bases, and 15 bases lay between the germline ends. The CDR3 here is CASSQDSAGGFTDTQYF. CDR3 bases: TGCGCCAGCAGCCAAGATAGTGCCGGCGGTTTCACAGATACGCAGTATTTT.

The J gene is TRBJ2-4, the V gene TRBV3-1 (or the pseudogene TRBV3-2); 12 bases are a match to TRBD2. The CDR3 extends over 19 amino acids. Per the germline V gene, CDR1 is LGHDT and CDR2 is YNNKEL (reference sequence). The ends lost 0 bases at V and 8 bases at J; junction bases unmatched: 14. CDR3 residues: CASSQDHPGLAGRRDIQYF. The CDR3 DNA follows: TGTGCCAGCAGCCAAGATCACCCCGGACTAGCGGGAAGAAGGGACATTCAGTACTTC.

V and J are TRBV5-1 and TRBJ2-5; 9 nucleotides line up with TRBD1. The length of the CDR3 is 16 residues. V lost 4 bases, J lost 5 bases, and 12 bases stayed unmatched. Germline V gives CDR1 SGHRS, CDR2 YFSETQ. The CDR3 DNA follows: TGCGCCAGCAGCCAACAGGGGGCAGGAGTTGGTGAGACCCAGTACTTC. This sequence encodes CASSQQGAGVGETQYF.

The chain carries TRBV7-9 and TRBJ1-3, with D perhaps matching TRBD1 (6 bases). V lost 5 bases and J 0 bases, leaving 8 bases between the germline ends. Looked up from germline, CDR1 is SEHNR and CDR2 is FQNEAQ (reference sequence). There are 14 residues in the CDR3. CDR3 sequence reads: CASSHRDSGNTIYF. The CDR3 DNA reads TGTGCCAGCAGCCACAGGGACTCTGGAAACACCATATATTTT.

This chain links TRBV6-4 with TRBJ2-1; possibly TRBD2 for D (6 bases). Germline lookup yields CDR1 MRHNA and CDR2 SNTAGT. The length of the CDR3 is 15 residues. With 3 bases removed from V and 7 bases from J, the gap between germline ends came to 16 bases. The DNA for the CDR3 is TGTGCCAGCAGTGAACTAGCCGGGTGGATGAATGAGCAGTTCTTC. Protein sequence: CASSELAGWMNEQFF.

The V gene is TRBV14, the J gene TRBJ2-3, with TRBD2 matching 14 bases. The CDR3 covers 16 residues. V lost 4 bases to trimming and J lost 5 bases; unmatched junction nucleotides: 5. From germline, CDR1 is SGHDN and CDR2 FVKESK. The CDR3 loop reads CASSPTSGGAEDTQYF. The CDR3, as DNA: TGTGCCAGCAGCCCGACTAGCGGGGGGGCCGAAGATACGCAGTATTTT.

The chain employs TRBV7-2 and TRBJ2-5; tentatively, D is TRBD2 (5 bases). Germline V CDR1 and CDR2: SGHTA, FQGNSA. The CDR3 is made up of 16 amino acids. V lost 5 bases to trimming and J lost 2 bases, with 18 bases between them. The CDR3 spells CASSPPRARLQETQYF. The CDR3 DNA sequence: TGTGCCAGCAGCCCCCCGAGGGCGAGATTGCAAGAGACCCAGTACTTC.

This clone was observed a handful of times. The chain combines TRBV5-1 with TRBJ1-2; D gene unclear. Germline values: CDR1 SGHRS, CDR2 YFSETQ. The CDR3 is 15 amino acids. V dropped 0 bases and J dropped 4 bases, with 13 bases sitting between them. The CDR3 bases are TGCGCCAGCAGCTTGGGAAGCGGGGAGAGCTATGGCTACACCTTC. Its protein is CASSLGSGESYGYTF.

The chain employs TRBV27 and TRBJ2-5; TRBD1 matches at 9 bases. Germline V gene data show CDR1 as MNHEY and CDR2 as SMNVEV (reference sequence). Trimming took 4 bases from V and 5 from J; bases not matched to a gene: 11. This CDR3 has 16 amino acids. The chain's CDR3 is CASSWGTGSFGETQYF. CDR3 coding DNA: TGTGCCAGCAGTTGGGGGACAGGGAGTTTCGGGGAGACCCAGTACTTC.

The chain joins TRBV11-1 to TRBJ1-1; 8 bases are shared with TRBD1. The CDR3 has 14 amino acids. Germline V gives CDR1 SGHAT, CDR2 FQDESV (reference sequence). The ends lost 5 bases at V and 0 bases at J; junction bases unmatched: 2. CDR3 DNA sequence: TGTGCCAGCAGCCGGGACAGGTTGAACACTGAAGCTTTCTTT. Amino acids: CASSRDRLNTEAFF.

The chain links TRBV7-9 to TRBJ1-1; 7 bases are shared with TRBD1. V lost 3 bases to trimming and J lost 6 bases; unmatched junction nucleotides: 7. The germline CDR1 and CDR2 sequences are SEHNR and FQNEAQ (reference sequence). This CDR3 is built from 14 residues. CDR3 DNA: TGTGCCAGCAGCTTTGACAGGGCAAGGGCTGAAGCTTTCTTT. It specifies CASSFDRARAEAFF.

The chain links TRBV2 to TRBJ1-3; no reliable D call. Trimming left V 1 base short and J 2 bases short, with 9 bases between. There are 15 residues in the CDR3. The germline CDR1 and CDR2 sequences are SNHLY and FYNNEI. The CDR3 here is CASSEDSQAGNTIYF. CDR3 sequence (DNA): TGTGCCAGCAGTGAAGACTCTCAGGCTGGAAACACCATATATTTT.

V is TRBV5-1 and J is TRBJ2-7; D not certain. From germline, CDR1 is SGHRS and CDR2 YFSETQ. Trimming removed 4 bases from V and 3 bases from J, with 14 bases in between. The CDR3 sequence is 14 residues long. The CDR3 loop reads CASSLPSSGYEQYF. As DNA, the CDR3 is TGCGCCAGCAGCCTGCCTTCATCGGGCTACGAGCAGTACTTC.

The CDR3, as DNA: TGTGCCACCAGCAGAGTTGGGACAGGGGTAGGAGAGACCCAGTACTTC. Encoded protein: CATSRVGTGVGETQYF. The chain uses TRBV15 and TRBJ2-5, with 10 bases fitting TRBD1. There are 16 residues in the CDR3. The V segment lost 1 base and the J segment 4 bases; nucleotides outside the gene matches: 6. Germline V gene data show CDR1 as LNHNV and CDR2 as YYDKDF (reference sequence).

The chain joins TRBV2 to TRBJ2-7, with 7 positions matching TRBD1. Trimming took 6 bases from V and 2 from J; bases not matched to a gene: 7. This CDR3 comprises 14 residues. CDR1 SNHLY and CDR2 FYNNEI come from the germline V gene. CDR3 sequence: CASRVGQTAYEQYF. Here the CDR3 DNA reads TGTGCCAGCAGAGTGGGACAGACCGCCTACGAGCAGTACTTC. Supplemented by reference TRBV2 and TRBJ2-7, the full variable domain reads EPEVTQTPSHQVTQMGQEVILRCVPISNHLYFYWYRQILGQKVEFLVSFYNNEISEKSEIFDDQFSVERPDGSNFTLKIRSTKLEDSAMYFCASRVGQTAYEQYFGPGTRLTVT.

The V call is TRBV7-9, the J call TRBJ1-1; D is unclear. Germline lookup yields CDR1 SEHNR and CDR2 FQNEAQ (reference sequence). Trimming stripped 0 bases from V and 5 bases from J, with 10 bases between. The CDR3 is 14 residues long. CDR3 amino acids: CASSLARAGTEAFF. The CDR3 DNA sequence: TGTGCCAGCAGCTTAGCGAGGGCAGGAACTGAAGCTTTCTTT.

V gene TRBV19 combines with J gene TRBJ1-2; D is perhaps TRBD1 (5 bases). The CDR3 contains 13 residues. Trimming cost V 2 bases and J 6 bases, with 10 bases left between them. Germline assignment: CDR1 LNHDA and CDR2 SQIVND (reference sequence). The CDR3 is CASSIYRKDGYTF. The DNA for the CDR3 is TGTGCCAGTAGTATATACAGGAAGGATGGCTACACCTTC.

The chain employs TRBV16 and TRBJ2-2; 9 nucleotides align to TRBD1. V was pared by 2 bases and J by 5 bases, with 12 bases of the junction left unmatched. Germline V gene data show CDR1 as KGHSY and CDR2 as FQNENV. This CDR3 has 18 amino acids. This CDR3 reads CASSQIAPGQGSTGELFF. The CDR3 region has the DNA TGTGCCAGCAGCCAAATAGCCCCGGGACAGGGCTCGACCGGGGAGCTGTTTTTT.

This rearrangement joins TRBV28 to TRBJ1-6; the D is unclear. This CDR3 spans 13 amino acids. Germline values: CDR1 MDHEN, CDR2 SYDVKM. Trimming removed 8 bases at V and 5 bases at J, with 10 bases between. CDR3 DNA sequence: TGTGCCAGCTCTCGAGTCGATAATTCACCCCTCCACTTT. Translation gives CASSRVDNSPLHF.

This clone occurred once. This chain connects TRBV11-2 to TRBJ2-2, with a possible D match to TRBD2 (6 bases). The CDR3 runs 16 residues. In germline, CDR1 is SGHAT, CDR2 FQNNGV. With 5 bases removed from V and 2 bases from J, the gap between germline ends came to 15 bases. CDR3 amino acids: CASSPGRFTNTGELFF. CDR3 bases: TGTGCCAGCAGCCCCGGGAGATTTACAAACACCGGGGAGCTGTTTTTT.

The chain employs TRBV5-1 and TRBJ2-1; D gene uncertain. The CDR3 runs to 12 residues. Germline V gene lookup returns CDR1 SGHRS and CDR2 YFSETQ. The germline V and J ends were trimmed by 0 bases and 9 bases, with 7 bases remaining between them. The CDR3 DNA follows: TGCGCCAGCAGCTTGGCTGCGGCTGAGCAGTTCTTC. It specifies CASSLAAAEQFF.

The V gene is TRBV30, the J gene TRBJ1-2; D is ambiguous. CDR1 is GTSNPN, CDR2 SVGIG, per germline (reference sequence). V lost 3 bases to trimming and J lost 2 bases, with 10 bases between them. There are 13 residues in the CDR3. The CDR3 DNA is TGTGCCTGGAGGCGGATAGAGAACTATGGCTACACCTTC. Translating it yields CAWRRIENYGYTF.

The rearrangement uses TRBV7-2 and TRBJ2-7, with D possibly being TRBD2 (7 bases). Germline-derived CDR1 and CDR2 are SGHTA and FQGNSA. The V end was cut by 1 base, the J end by 10 bases, with 23 bases between. The length of the CDR3 is 16 residues. In DNA, the CDR3 is TGTGCCAGCAGCTTAGTGGGGACCCCAAAGGGAGGGGGACAGTACTTC. Protein product: CASSLVGTPKGGGQYF.

The genes are TRBV6-4 and TRBJ2-3, with a possible D match to TRBD2 (5 bases). The CDR3 runs 14 residues. CDR1 is MRHNA and CDR2 is SNTAGT in the germline V gene. Trimming removed 2 bases at V and 3 bases at J, with 9 bases between. CDR3 protein: CASSDQSGTDTQYF. CDR3 bases: TGTGCCAGCAGTGACCAATCGGGGACAGATACGCAGTATTTT.

CDR3 nucleotide sequence: TGTGCCAGCAGCTTGACTAGCGGGTTGGACTACGAGCAGTACTTC. It specifies CASSLTSGLDYEQYF. J is TRBJ2-7 and V is TRBV5-5, with 9 bases matching TRBD2. This CDR3 is 15 amino acids long. Trimming removed 1 base from V and 3 bases from J; junction bases left unmatched: 5. The germline V gene has CDR1 SGHKS and CDR2 YYEKEE (reference sequence). Combining the CDR3 with reference TRBV5-5 and TRBJ2-7 gives the whole variable domain DAGVTQSPTHLIKTRGQQVTLRCSPISGHKSVSWYQQVLGQGPQFIFQYYEKEERGRGNFPDRFSARQFPNYSSELNVNALLLGDSALYLCASSLTSGLDYEQYFGPGTRLTVT.

This clone came up once. The V gene is TRBV2, the J gene TRBJ2-7; tentative D call: TRBD2 (5 bases). The germline V gene has CDR1 SNHLY and CDR2 FYNNEI. V lost 7 bases to trimming and J lost 0 bases, with 16 bases between them. The CDR3 has 15 residues. CDR3 coding DNA: TGTGCCAGCAAAAGGTCGGAGGTTCTCTCCTACGAGCAGTACTTC. Its protein product is CASKRSEVLSYEQYF.

The chain recombines TRBV2 with TRBJ2-1; 12 bases align to TRBD2. CDR3 size: 16 residues. V was clipped by 6 bases and J by 9 bases; unmatched bases: 12. Germline-derived CDR1 and CDR2 are SNHLY and FYNNEI. The DNA for the CDR3 is TGTGCCAGCAGATTACTAGCGGGAGGCGGGGCTAGTGAGCAGTTCTTC. Protein sequence: CASRLLAGGGASEQFF.

The genes are TRBV5-6 and TRBJ2-7; D is possibly TRBD1 (5 bases). With 2 bases removed from V and 6 bases from J, the gap between germline ends came to 18 bases. The CDR3 totals 15 residues. Germline lookup yields CDR1 SGHDT and CDR2 YYEEEE. The CDR3 loop is CASSLRGPPWSEQYF. The CDR3 DNA reads TGTGCCAGCAGCTTAAGGGGCCCCCCCTGGTCCGAGCAGTACTTC. Full variable domain (outside the CDR3, taken from reference TRBV5-6 and TRBJ2-7): DAGVTQSPTHLIKTRGQQVTLRCSPKSGHDTVSWYQQALGQGPQFIFQYYEEEERQRGNFPDRFSGHQFPNYSSELNVNALLLGDSALYLCASSLRGPPWSEQYFGPGTRLTVT.

This clone came up a few times. The genes are TRBV15 and TRBJ2-1; 7 bases line up with TRBD2. The CDR3 has 13 amino acids. The ends lost 5 bases at V and 14 bases at J; junction bases unmatched: 12. Looked up from germline, CDR1 is LNHNV and CDR2 is YYDKDF (reference sequence). CDR3 amino acids: CATSGVFGTKEFF. CDR3 DNA: TGTGCCACCAGCGGCGTATTCGGGACTAAAGAGTTCTTC.